These 25 T cell receptor beta chains share one sample of origin, sequenced in a study of OX40 agonist ivuxolimab in advanced cancers. TCRdb's copy holds only in-frame clones and misses some; the assay was immunoSEQ multiplex PCR. This table holds 9,500 to 15,000 clones, under 75% found once. This specimen was CD4+ or CD8+ T cells sorted from blood, taken in a trial of the OX40 agonist ivuxolimab. These receptors were obtained from an adult with an advanced solid tumor such as melanoma, head and neck, liver or kidney cancer.

The chain couples TRBV19 to TRBJ2-3, with 9 bases fitting TRBD2. Trimming removed 6 bases from V and 4 bases from J; junction bases left unmatched: 8. The germline CDR1 and CDR2 sequences are LNHDA and SQIVND (reference sequence). The CDR3 spans 15 residues. The CDR3 nucleotides read TGTGCCAGTAGCGTGGCGGGAGGGAGCTCAGATACGCAGTATTTT. Protein: CASSVAGGSSDTQYF.

In its sample, this clone was seen once. The CDR3 DNA is TGTGCCAGCAGTTTGGAAGGGACATCCTATAATTCACCCCTCCACTTT. Its translation: CASSLEGTSYNSPLHF. The chain uses TRBV2 and TRBJ1-6; possible D gene TRBD1, 6 bases. The CDR3 contains 16 residues. Germline V gene data show CDR1 as SNHLY and CDR2 as FYNNEI. The germline V and J ends were trimmed by 5 bases and 1 base, with 12 bases remaining between them.

This chain connects TRBV7-9 to TRBJ2-5; 11 nucleotides agree with TRBD1. CDR3 length equals 14 residues. V dropped 4 bases and J dropped 3; count of bases not matched to a gene: 1. CDR1 and CDR2 from the germline V gene are SEHNR and FQNEAQ (reference sequence). CDR3 residues: CASSSGQGEETQYF. In nucleotides, the CDR3 is TGTGCCAGCAGCTCGGGACAGGGGGAAGAGACCCAGTACTTC.

The V gene is TRBV7-6, the J gene TRBJ1-4, with D possibly matching TRBD1 (5 bases). CDR1 is SGHVS and CDR2 is FNYEAQ in the germline V gene. V was trimmed by 5 bases and J by 7 bases, leaving 23 bases between them. The CDR3 runs to 17 residues. CDR3 sequence reads: CASSLTGTWGFREKLFF. The CDR3 coding sequence is TGTGCCAGCAGCCTAACCGGCACATGGGGGTTTCGTGAAAAACTGTTTTTT.

The chain carries TRBV27 and TRBJ2-3; D might be TRBD2 (6 bases). Germline CDR1 and CDR2: MNHEY and SMNVEV (reference sequence). CDR3 length: 14 residues. The germline V and J ends were trimmed by 3 bases and 6 bases, with 13 bases remaining between them. The CDR3 region has the DNA TGTGCCAGCAGTTTCAGGGAGGTAACGGATACGCAGTATTTT. This encodes CASSFREVTDTQYF.

Here the CDR3 DNA reads TGTGCCAGCAGCTTGGTTCTAGCGGGGCAAGAGACCCAGTACTTC. It is translated as CASSLVLAGQETQYF. The chain links TRBV5-4 to TRBJ2-5, with 9 bases fitting TRBD2. The length of the CDR3 is 15 residues. Germline CDR1 and CDR2: SGHNT and YYREEE (reference sequence). V shed 0 bases, J shed 2 bases, and the junction held 2 bases outside the gene matches.

The V and J genes are TRBV2 and TRBJ2-7, with D tentatively TRBD1 or TRBD2 (6 bases each). Per germline, CDR1 SNHLY and CDR2 FYNNEI. CDR3 size: 15 residues. V lost 4 bases to trimming and J lost 2 bases, with 15 bases between them. The CDR3 here is CASSGGGIGAYEQYF. DNA for the CDR3: TGTGCCAGCAGTGGAGGGGGGATTGGGGCCTACGAGCAGTACTTC.

By share, this clone ranks as medium-sized. This chain links TRBV5-6 with TRBJ1-1; D might be TRBD1 (6 bases). This CDR3 region has 19 residues. With 5 bases removed from V and 0 bases from J, the gap between germline ends came to 26 bases. The germline CDR1 and CDR2 sequences are SGHDT and YYEEEE. Here the CDR3 DNA reads TGTGCCAGCAGATACGCCCCCGGTTTAGGACAGCTTATGAACACTGAAGCTTTCTTT. This translates into CASRYAPGLGQLMNTEAFF.

This chain connects TRBV14 to TRBJ1-1; D is possibly TRBD1 (5 bases). The CDR3 consists of 13 residues. In germline, CDR1 is SGHDN, CDR2 FVKESK. V lost 2 bases to trimming and J lost 5 bases, with 9 bases between them. CDR3 DNA sequence: TGTGCCAGCAGCCAACTACAGGCAACTGAAGCTTTCTTT. It translates to CASSQLQATEAFF. The full variable domain, its missing parts supplied by reference TRBV14 and TRBJ1-1, is EAGVTQFPSHSVIEKGQTVTLRCDPISGHDNLYWYRRVMGKEIKFLLHFVKESKQDESGMPNNRFLAERTGGTYSTLKVQPAELEDSGVYFCASSQLQATEAFFGQGTRLTVV.

V is TRBV28 and J is TRBJ2-1; D gene ambiguous. V was shortened by 8 bases and J by 0 bases, with 8 bases between the two germline ends. This CDR3 has 13 amino acids. The germline gives CDR1 MDHEN, CDR2 SYDVKM. The CDR3 sequence is CASDVGSYNEQFF. The CDR3 DNA follows: TGTGCCAGCGACGTGGGCTCCTACAATGAGCAGTTCTTC.

The gene calls are TRBV7-9 and TRBJ2-7; 9 bases are shared with TRBD2. With V trimmed by 1 base and J by 3 bases, 4 bases remained unmatched. The CDR3 runs 15 residues. The V gene's germline CDR1 is SEHNR and CDR2 FQNEAQ (reference sequence). CDR3 DNA: TGTGCCAGCAGCTTAGTAGCGGGGGCGAACTACGAGCAGTACTTC. It specifies CASSLVAGANYEQYF.

V and J are TRBV27 and TRBJ2-7; perhaps TRBD2 as D (5 bases). The CDR3 has 13 amino acids. CDR1 is MNHEY, CDR2 SMNVEV, per germline (reference sequence). With 6 bases removed from V and 4 bases from J, the gap between germline ends came to 13 bases. The DNA for the CDR3 is TGTGCCAGCAGATCCGGAGGTGGGTACGAGCAGTACTTC. As protein: CASRSGGGYEQYF.

The rearrangement links TRBV27 to TRBJ1-5; D is perhaps TRBD1 (5 bases). The CDR3 sequence is 16 residues long. V lost 3 bases and J 5 bases, leaving 17 bases between the germline ends. The germline gives CDR1 MNHEY, CDR2 SMNVEV (reference sequence). The CDR3 loop reads CASSLRGRQYDQPQHF. CDR3 nucleotide sequence: TGTGCCAGCAGTTTGCGGGGGAGACAGTACGATCAGCCCCAGCATTTT.

The rearrangement uses TRBV5-8 and TRBJ2-6; a possible D gene is TRBD1 (6 bases). Germline V lookup: CDR1 SGHTS, CDR2 YDEGEE. The CDR3 spans 14 residues. Trimming took off 4 bases at V and 5 bases at J, with 10 bases between the two ends. The CDR3 nucleotides are TGTGCCAGCAGCGTCAGGGGCTGGGCCAACGTCCTGACTTTC. It specifies CASSVRGWANVLTF.

This rearrangement joins TRBV6-5 to TRBJ1-4, with D unresolved. The CDR3 sequence is 11 residues long. The germline V gene encodes CDR1 MNHEY and CDR2 SVGAGI. The V end was cut by 8 bases, the J end by 10 bases, with 11 bases between. The CDR3 is CASQYGGKLFF. In DNA form, the CDR3 reads TGTGCCAGCCAGTACGGAGGAAAACTGTTTTTT.

This clone occurred a few times. V gene TRBV7-2 combines with J gene TRBJ2-3; D uncertain. In germline, CDR1 is SGHTA, CDR2 FQGNSA. The CDR3 extends over 14 amino acids. The V end lost 1 base, the J end lost 6 bases, and 11 bases lay between the germline ends. The CDR3 DNA reads as TGTGCCAGCAGCTTAGATACTGATGCGGATACGCAGTATTTT. Translated, it gives CASSLDTDADTQYF.

The chain recombines TRBV28 with TRBJ2-7, with unresolved D. V shed 5 bases and J shed 3 bases, with 8 bases lying between them. The CDR3 has 12 residues. Germline V gene sequence: CDR1 MDHEN, CDR2 SYDVKM. CDR3 amino acids: CASSRDVYEQYF. CDR3 sequence (DNA): TGTGCCAGCAGTCGTGACGTCTACGAGCAGTACTTC.

The chain employs TRBV6-6 and TRBJ1-6; perhaps TRBD1 as D (5 bases). Germline V lookup: CDR1 MNHNY, CDR2 SVGAGI (reference sequence). CDR3 size: 14 residues. V was trimmed by 2 bases and J by 9 bases, leaving 11 bases between them. The CDR3 protein is CASSYGGPPSPLHF. The CDR3 nucleotides read TGTGCCAGCAGTTACGGGGGTCCCCCTTCACCCCTCCACTTT.

This clone appeared a single time. The chain joins TRBV13 to TRBJ1-5; D remains unclear. The CDR3 has 16 amino acids. Trimming shortened V by 6 bases and J by 7 bases, and 22 bases separated the two germline ends. The germline V gene encodes CDR1 PRHDT and CDR2 FYEKMQ (reference sequence). This chain's CDR3 is CASSHHGLADVQPQHF. The CDR3 nucleotides are TGTGCCAGCAGTCACCACGGACTCGCCGATGTACAGCCCCAGCATTTT.

This chain links TRBV27 with TRBJ2-7; no reliable D call. Trimming took 1 base from V and 6 from J, leaving 16 bases between them. CDR3 size: 15 residues. The germline V gene has CDR1 MNHEY and CDR2 SMNVEV (reference sequence). CDR3 loop: CASSLYLGSPREQYF. CDR3 nucleotides: TGTGCCAGCAGTTTATATCTGGGGTCTCCCCGCGAGCAGTACTTC.

The chain combines TRBV15 with TRBJ2-1, with TRBD2 matching 10 bases. The CDR3 contains 17 residues. Germline values: CDR1 LNHNV, CDR2 YYDKDF (reference sequence). The V and J ends lost 0 bases and 0 bases, in that order; junction bases with no gene match: 2. The CDR3 spells CATSRDRLAGSYNEQFF. The CDR3 DNA is TGTGCCACCAGCAGAGATAGACTAGCGGGCTCCTACAATGAGCAGTTCTTC. The entire variable domain, with the rest obtained from reference TRBV15 and TRBJ2-1, is as follows: DAMVIQNPRYQVTQFGKPVTLSCSQTLNHNVMYWYQQKSSQAPKLLFHYYDKDFNNEADTPDNFQSRRPNTSFCFLDIRSPGLGDTAMYLCATSRDRLAGSYNEQFFGPGTRLTVL.

This sequence joins TRBV7-2 and TRBJ2-7; 9 positions match TRBD2. CDR1 and CDR2 (germline): SGHTA, FQGNSA. V lost 5 bases to trimming and J lost 7 bases; unmatched junction nucleotides: 12. The CDR3 covers 15 residues. This chain's CDR3 is CASSPSAGGPREQYF. The CDR3 DNA reads as TGTGCCAGCAGCCCATCAGCGGGGGGCCCCCGGGAGCAGTACTTC.

This clone was detected a few times. Written as DNA, the CDR3 is TGTGCCAGCAGCGCTCAGGGATTAGGCTACACCTTC. Translation: CASSAQGLGYTF. This chain uses TRBV9 with TRBJ1-2, with D possibly TRBD1 on 5 matching bases. The V end was cut by 3 bases, the J end by 8 bases, with 11 bases between. Germline V lookup: CDR1 SGDLS, CDR2 YYNGEE. The CDR3 runs 12 residues.

The V gene is TRBV5-1, the J gene TRBJ2-1; D gene unclear. V lost 0 bases and J lost 3, with 7 bases in between. This CDR3 is built from 14 residues. CDR1 and CDR2 from the germline V gene are SGHRS and YFSETQ. The CDR3 region is CASSLGRFYNEQFF. The CDR3, as DNA: TGCGCCAGCAGCTTGGGGCGGTTCTACAATGAGCAGTTCTTC.

The chain links TRBV28 to TRBJ2-1, with 11 bases lining up with TRBD2. Per germline, CDR1 MDHEN and CDR2 SYDVKM. The CDR3 is made up of 15 amino acids. The trim removed 6 bases at V and 2 bases at J, leaving 3 bases unmatched. Written as DNA, the CDR3 is TGTGCCAGCAGATTAGCGGGAGGGACCTACAATGAGCAGTTCTTC. Its protein product is CASRLAGGTYNEQFF.